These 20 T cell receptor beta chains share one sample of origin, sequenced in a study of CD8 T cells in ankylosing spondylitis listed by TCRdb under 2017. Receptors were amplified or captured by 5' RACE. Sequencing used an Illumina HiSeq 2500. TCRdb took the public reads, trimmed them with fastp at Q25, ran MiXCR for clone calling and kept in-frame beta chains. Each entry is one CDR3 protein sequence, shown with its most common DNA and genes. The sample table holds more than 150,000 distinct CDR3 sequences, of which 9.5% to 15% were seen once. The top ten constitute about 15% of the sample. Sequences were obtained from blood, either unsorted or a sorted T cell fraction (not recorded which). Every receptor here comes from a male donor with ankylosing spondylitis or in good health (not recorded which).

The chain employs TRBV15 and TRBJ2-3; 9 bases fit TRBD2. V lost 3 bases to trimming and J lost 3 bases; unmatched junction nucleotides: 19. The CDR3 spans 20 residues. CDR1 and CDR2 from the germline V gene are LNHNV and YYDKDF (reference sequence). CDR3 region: CATSSAGTSFTRTSTDTQYF. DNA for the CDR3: TGTGCCACCAGCAGCGCCGGGACTAGCTTCACCCGCACCTCAACAGATACGCAGTATTTT.

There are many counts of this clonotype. The CDR3 DNA sequence: TGCGCCAGCAGCTTGGGATGGGGAAGCGGGAGTCCCTACAATGAGCAGTTCTTC. It translates to CASSLGWGSGSPYNEQFF. The J gene is TRBJ2-1, the V gene TRBV5-1; TRBD2 aligns across 8 bases. The germline V gene has CDR1 SGHRS and CDR2 YFSETQ. The CDR3 length is 18 residues. The trim removed 0 bases at V and 2 bases at J, leaving 10 bases unmatched.

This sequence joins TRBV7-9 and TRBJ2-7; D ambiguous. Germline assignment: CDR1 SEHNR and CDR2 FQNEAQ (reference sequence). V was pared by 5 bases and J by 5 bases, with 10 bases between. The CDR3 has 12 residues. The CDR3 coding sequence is TGTGCCAGCAGCCACGGGTCTAACGAGCAGTACTTC. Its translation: CASSHGSNEQYF.

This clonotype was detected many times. DNA of the CDR3: TGTGCCAGCAGAACGGGAGAAGAGACCCAGTACTTC. Translation: CASRTGEETQYF. The chain joins TRBV28 to TRBJ2-5, with D possibly TRBD2 on 6 matching bases. Trimming shortened V by 6 bases and J by 3 bases, and 8 bases separated the two germline ends. CDR1 is MDHEN and CDR2 is SYDVKM in the germline V gene. This CDR3 has 12 residues.

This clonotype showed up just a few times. CDR3 sequence: CSAVTRDGYEQYF. CDR3 in DNA: TGCAGTGCTGTTACCAGGGACGGCTACGAGCAGTACTTC. This rearrangement joins TRBV20-1 to TRBJ2-7; the D call may be TRBD1 or TRBD2 (5 bases each). CDR1 is DFQATT and CDR2 is SNEGSKA in the germline V gene (reference sequence). Trimming stripped 5 bases from V and 3 bases from J, with 14 bases between. This CDR3 region has 13 residues.

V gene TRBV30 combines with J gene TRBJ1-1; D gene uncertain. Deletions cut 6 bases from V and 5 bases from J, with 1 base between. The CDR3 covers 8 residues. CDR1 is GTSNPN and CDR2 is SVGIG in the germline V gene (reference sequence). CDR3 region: CACTEAFF. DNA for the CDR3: TGTGCCTGTACTGAAGCTTTCTTT.

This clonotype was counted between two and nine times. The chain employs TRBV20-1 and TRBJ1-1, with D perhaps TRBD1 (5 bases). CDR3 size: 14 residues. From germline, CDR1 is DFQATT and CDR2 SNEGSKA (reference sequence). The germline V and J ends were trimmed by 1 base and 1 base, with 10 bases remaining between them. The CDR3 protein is CSARVQGWNTEAFF. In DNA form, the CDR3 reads TGCAGTGCTAGAGTTCAGGGCTGGAACACTGAAGCTTTCTTT.

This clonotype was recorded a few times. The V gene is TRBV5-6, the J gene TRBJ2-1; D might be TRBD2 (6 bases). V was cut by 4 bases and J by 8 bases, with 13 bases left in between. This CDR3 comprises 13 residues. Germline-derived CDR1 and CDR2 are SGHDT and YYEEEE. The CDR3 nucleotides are TGTGCCAGCAGCCTGACTAGTTCGTATGAGCAGTTCTTC. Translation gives CASSLTSSYEQFF.

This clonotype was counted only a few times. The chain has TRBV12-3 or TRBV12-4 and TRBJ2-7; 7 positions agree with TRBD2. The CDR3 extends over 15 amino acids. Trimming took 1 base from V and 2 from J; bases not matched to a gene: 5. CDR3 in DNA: TGTGCCAGCAGTTTAGAACCCAGCGGGGCCTACGAGCAGTACTTC. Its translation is CASSLEPSGAYEQYF.

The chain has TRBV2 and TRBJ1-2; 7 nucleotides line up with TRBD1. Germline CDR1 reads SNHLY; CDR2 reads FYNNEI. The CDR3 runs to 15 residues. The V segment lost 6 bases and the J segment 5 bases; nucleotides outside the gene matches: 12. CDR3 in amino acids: CASSGAPPGQYGYTF. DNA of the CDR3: TGTGCCAGCAGCGGGGCCCCTCCGGGACAGTATGGCTACACCTTC.

Here the CDR3 reads CASSPQGANTGELFF. CDR3 DNA: TGTGCCAGCAGCCCACAGGGGGCGAACACCGGGGAGCTGTTTTTT. The chain joins TRBV3-1 to TRBJ2-2; 8 bases agree with TRBD1. Per the germline V gene, CDR1 is LGHDT and CDR2 is YNNKEL (reference sequence). Losses at the gene ends were 4 bases for V and 0 bases for J; bases not matched to a gene: 1. The length of the CDR3 is 15 residues.

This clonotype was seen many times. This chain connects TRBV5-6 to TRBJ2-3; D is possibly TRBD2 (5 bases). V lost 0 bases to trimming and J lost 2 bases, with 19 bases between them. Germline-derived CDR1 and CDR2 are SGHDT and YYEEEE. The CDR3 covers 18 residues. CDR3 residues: CASSLARGLAPTTDTQYF. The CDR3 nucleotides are TGTGCCAGCAGCTTGGCCCGGGGTTTAGCGCCGACCACAGATACGCAGTATTTT. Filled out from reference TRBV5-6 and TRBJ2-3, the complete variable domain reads DAGVTQSPTHLIKTRGQQVTLRCSPKSGHDTVSWYQQALGQGPQFIFQYYEEEERQRGNFPDRFSGHQFPNYSSELNVNALLLGDSALYLCASSLARGLAPTTDTQYFGPGTRLTVL.

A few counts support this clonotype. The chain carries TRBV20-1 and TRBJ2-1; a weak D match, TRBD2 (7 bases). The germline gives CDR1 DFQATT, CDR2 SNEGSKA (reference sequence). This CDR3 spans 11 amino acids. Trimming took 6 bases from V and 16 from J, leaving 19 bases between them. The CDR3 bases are TGCAGTGCCCAAAGGGGGGGCGACGAATTCTTC. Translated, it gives CSAQRGGDEFF.

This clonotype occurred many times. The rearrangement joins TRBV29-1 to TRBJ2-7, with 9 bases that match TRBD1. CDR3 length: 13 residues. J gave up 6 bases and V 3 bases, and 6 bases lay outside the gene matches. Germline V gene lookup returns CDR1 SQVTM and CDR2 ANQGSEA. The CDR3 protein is CSVEPDRGGEQYF. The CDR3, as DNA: TGCAGCGTTGAGCCGGACAGGGGAGGCGAGCAGTACTTC.

This CDR3 is CASSEGAVYGYTF. The CDR3 bases are TGTGCCAGCAGTGAAGGTGCTGTCTATGGCTACACCTTC. The rearrangement joins TRBV6-1 to TRBJ1-2; D is ambiguous. The V end lost 1 base, the J end lost 4 bases, and 7 bases lay between the germline ends. The CDR3 consists of 13 residues. Germline V gene data show CDR1 as MNHNS and CDR2 as SASEGT.

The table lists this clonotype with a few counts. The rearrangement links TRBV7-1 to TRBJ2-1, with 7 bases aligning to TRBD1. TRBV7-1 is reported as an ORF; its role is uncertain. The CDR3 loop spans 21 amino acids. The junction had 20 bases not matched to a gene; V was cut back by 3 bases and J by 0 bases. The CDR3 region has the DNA TGTGCCAGCAGCTCCGCCGACAGGGAACATCAACTCATAGGCTCCTACAATGAGCAGTTCTTC. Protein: CASSSADREHQLIGSYNEQFF.

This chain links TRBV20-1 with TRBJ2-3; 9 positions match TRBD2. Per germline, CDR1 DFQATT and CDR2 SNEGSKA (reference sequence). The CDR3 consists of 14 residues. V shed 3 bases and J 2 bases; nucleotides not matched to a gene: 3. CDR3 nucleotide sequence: TGCAGTGCTAGGCAGCGGGGGGCCACAGATACGCAGTATTTT. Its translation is CSARQRGATDTQYF.

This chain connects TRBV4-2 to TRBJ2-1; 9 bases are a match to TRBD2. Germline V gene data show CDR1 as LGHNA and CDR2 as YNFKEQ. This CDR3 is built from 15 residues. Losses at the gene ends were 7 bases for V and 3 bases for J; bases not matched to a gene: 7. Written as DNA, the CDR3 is TGTGCCAGCACAGACCCTAGCGGGGTCTACAATGAGCAGTTCTTC. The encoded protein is CASTDPSGVYNEQFF.

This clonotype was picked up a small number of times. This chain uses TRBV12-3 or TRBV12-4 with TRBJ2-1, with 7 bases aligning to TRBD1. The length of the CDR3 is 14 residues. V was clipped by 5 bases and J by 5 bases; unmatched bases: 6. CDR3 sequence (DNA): TGTGCCAGCAGTGAGACAGGGAGAAACAATGAGCAGTTCTTC. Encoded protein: CASSETGRNNEQFF.

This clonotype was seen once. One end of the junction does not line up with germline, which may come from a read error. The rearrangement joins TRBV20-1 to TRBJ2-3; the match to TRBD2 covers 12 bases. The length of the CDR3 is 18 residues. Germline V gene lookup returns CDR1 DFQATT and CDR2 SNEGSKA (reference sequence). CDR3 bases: TGCAGTGCAGCTACTCCGGCTAGCGGGAGGGCTATCACAGATAAGCAGTATTTT. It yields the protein CSAATPASGRAITDKQYF.